Listed below are T cell receptor beta chains from one sample, sequenced in a study of shared T cell receptors in the human thymus. Profiling relied on immunoSEQ multiplex PCR, and the TCRdb table lists in-frame clones only, not all of them. The repertoire holds about 710,000 clones, with around 87% as singletons. These same data were also listed under a study on human thymus T cells.

Sequencing was carried out using thymocytes. The receptors were gathered from a boy under two years old with a congenital heart defect. Both conserved end residues are part of each CDR3. The D gene is left open where the match is weak. Rows may omit the clone size; those that give it use once, few, many or a size class.

abundance	j_gene	d_gene	v_gene	CDR3aa	CDR3nt
.	TRBJ1-2	.	TRBV11-2	CASSSPRRGTNYGYTF	TGTGCCAGCAGCTCACCGCGGAGGGGAACTAACTATGGCTACACCTTC
.	TRBJ1-5	TRBD1	TRBV28	CASRPLTGGNQPQHF	TGTGCCAGCAGGCCGCTTACAGGGGGCAATCAGCCCCAGCATTTT
.	TRBJ2-7	.	TRBV28	CASSFPGARYYEQYF	TGTGCCAGCAGTTTTCCAGGGGCGAGATACTACGAGCAGTACTTC
once	TRBJ1-1	.	TRBV10-3	CAIRVDRVGTEAFF	TGTGCCATCAGGGTGGACAGAGTAGGCACTGAAGCTTTCTTT
.	TRBJ1-4	.	TRBV7-9	CASSTTRAANEKLFF	TGTGCCAGCAGCACTACCAGGGCAGCCAATGAAAAACTGTTTTTT
.	TRBJ1-5	TRBD1	TRBV6-1	CASSEGPGQGGQPQHF	TGTGCCAGCAGTGAAGGTCCTGGACAGGGCGGTCAGCCCCAGCATTTT
.	TRBJ2-7	TRBD2	TRBV30	CAWSLAGVAPYEQYF	TGTGCCTGGAGTCTAGCGGGGGTGGCACCATACGAGCAGTACTTC
.	TRBJ1-1	TRBD1	TRBV5-6	CASSFRGQRNTEAFF	TGTGCCAGCAGCTTCAGGGGGCAGAGGAACACTGAAGCTTTCTTT
.	TRBJ2-7	.	TRBV6-5	CASSYLSREGPYEQYF	TGTGCCAGCAGTTATCTCTCTCGGGAAGGGCCCTACGAGCAGTACTTC
.	TRBJ1-2	TRBD1	TRBV13	CASSFKGGSSGYTF	TGTGCCAGCAGCTTCAAAGGGGGCTCTTCTGGCTACACCTTC
.	TRBJ2-2	TRBD2	TRBV7-2	CASSPQFPREVNTGELFF	TGTGCCAGCAGCCCCCAGTTTCCGCGGGAGGTCAACACCGGGGAGCTGTTTTTT
.	TRBJ1-1	TRBD1	TRBV5-4	CATTGGNTEAFF	TGTGCCACTACAGGGGGCAACACTGAAGCTTTCTTT
once	TRBJ2-2	.	TRBV9	CASSVSTRTYTGELFF	TGTGCCAGCAGCGTTAGTACAAGGACATACACCGGGGAGCTGTTTTTT
.	TRBJ1-2	.	TRBV6-5	CASSYVAGVYGYTF	TGTGCCAGCAGTTACGTCGCAGGGGTCTATGGCTACACCTTC
.	TRBJ1-2	TRBD1	TRBV15	CATRQTGSYGYTF	TGTGCCACCAGACAGACAGGGAGCTATGGCTACACCTTC
.	TRBJ2-7	TRBD1	TRBV2	CASRDQPGQGINEQYF	TGTGCCAGCAGAGACCAGCCGGGACAGGGGATCAACGAGCAGTACTTC
.	TRBJ1-2	TRBD1	TRBV9	CASSPRTGGKLDYGYTF	TGTGCCAGCAGCCCACGGACAGGGGGGAAGCTAGACTATGGCTACACCTTC
.	TRBJ2-7	TRBD1	TRBV28	CASSWGQSHEQYF	TGTGCCAGCAGTTGGGGACAGTCCCACGAGCAGTACTTC
once	TRBJ2-7	TRBD2	TRBV5-4	CASSLGGLAGGPSEQYF	TGTGCCAGCAGCTTGGGGGGACTAGCGGGAGGGCCGAGCGAGCAGTACTTC